The next 21 T cell receptor beta chains were all read from a single sample in a study of blood T cells in healthy people across ages. It was with a sample-barcoded 5' primer and a J-beta primer mix that a second PCR of about 6 to 12 cycles was run. In TCRdb, the 5' RACE reads were re-called with MiXCR into one record per CDR3 protein. This table holds 600,000 to 800,000 distinct CDR3 sequences, approximately 52% found once. The specimen sequenced was blood. Receptor source: a woman at least 80 years old in good health.

About this clonotype itself: Just one base apart from a much larger clone, this may be a read error. The rearrangement links TRBV2 to TRBJ2-7; tentatively, D is TRBD1 (7 bases). CDR3 size: 11 residues. The V and J ends lost 9 bases and 7 bases respectively, with 13 bases between them. Looked up from germline, CDR1 is SNHLY and CDR2 is FYNNEI. The CDR3: CASVQGREQYF. Written as DNA, the CDR3 is TGTGCCAGTGTACAGGGGAGGGAGCAGTACTTC.

The gene calls are TRBV10-3 and TRBJ1-2; possibly TRBD1 for D (5 bases). Germline V gives CDR1 ENHRY, CDR2 SYGVKD. V was pared by 2 bases and J by 6 bases, with 13 bases between. There are 14 residues in the CDR3. The CDR3 loop reads CAISERGLNHGYTF. DNA of the CDR3: TGTGCCATCAGTGAGAGGGGACTCAACCATGGCTACACCTTC.

This clonotype was counted a few times. V usage is TRBV2 and J usage is TRBJ1-5; TRBD1 matches at 9 bases. The CDR3 runs 13 residues. Trimming cost V 7 bases and J 11 bases; bases outside gene matches: 9. Germline V gene lookup returns CDR1 SNHLY and CDR2 FYNNEI. The CDR3 loop reads CASTRDRAEAQHF. The CDR3 DNA is TGTGCCAGCACACGGGACAGGGCAGAGGCCCAGCATTTT.

This clonotype was seen at least ten times. This chain connects TRBV6-1 to TRBJ2-1, with 11 nucleotides matching TRBD2. Germline V gives CDR1 MNHNS, CDR2 SASEGT. The CDR3 length is 17 residues. Losses at the gene ends were 0 bases for V and 15 bases for J; bases not matched to a gene: 16. CDR3 residues: CASSEAVPSGRRTSLFF. The DNA of the CDR3 is TGTGCCAGCAGTGAAGCGGTCCCTAGCGGGAGGCGAACATCGTTGTTCTTC.

This clonotype was observed many times. The J gene is TRBJ2-1, the V gene TRBV27; a weak D match, TRBD1 (7 bases). The CDR3 spans 13 residues. Looked up from germline, CDR1 is MNHEY and CDR2 is SMNVEV (reference sequence). V dropped 3 bases and J dropped 10 bases, with 13 bases sitting between them. CDR3 bases: TGTGCCAGCAGTTTCCAGGGGGGCCGAGAGCAGTTCTTC. Residues: CASSFQGGREQFF.

This sequence joins TRBV20-1 and TRBJ2-1; TRBD2 agrees at 11 bases. Looked up from germline, CDR1 is DFQATT and CDR2 is SNEGSKA (reference sequence). Losses at the gene ends were 4 bases for V and 8 bases for J; bases not matched to a gene: 13. The CDR3 is made up of 16 amino acids. As DNA, the CDR3 is TGCAGTGCTAAAGGCCTAGCGGGGGGCCTAGTTGATGAGCAGTTCTTC. This sequence encodes CSAKGLAGGLVDEQFF.

This clonotype was detected only once. The chain uses TRBV12-3 or TRBV12-4 and TRBJ2-3, with D maybe TRBD1 (6 bases). Trimming took off 6 bases at V and 11 bases at J, with 12 bases between the two ends. The CDR3 contains 11 residues. This CDR3 reads CASRGAGVQYF. In nucleotides, the CDR3 is TGTGCCAGCAGAGGAGCAGGGGTGCAGTATTTT.

This clonotype has a count of ten or more. CDR3 sequence (DNA): TGCGCCAGCAGCTGGCCCTTTGGCGGGGGGACTCACAATGAGCAGTTCTTC. Amino acids: CASSWPFGGGTHNEQFF. This sequence joins TRBV5-1 and TRBJ2-1; 8 bases agree with TRBD2. CDR1 and CDR2 from the germline V gene are SGHRS and YFSETQ. CDR3 size: 17 residues. The trim removed 3 bases at V and 5 bases at J, leaving 13 bases unmatched.

On this clonotype itself: This may be a read error, as it is one base from a much larger clone. V usage is TRBV6-5 and J usage is TRBJ2-5; D not certain. Germline V lookup: CDR1 MNHEY, CDR2 SVGAGI. This CDR3 region has 14 residues. CDR3 in amino acids: CASSDSQFQETQYF. The CDR3 DNA follows: TGTGCCAGCAGTGACTCTCAGTTTCAAGAGACCCAGTACTTC.

There are a few counts of this clonotype. The V gene is TRBV6-2 or TRBV6-3, the J gene TRBJ1-5, with 7 positions matching TRBD1. There are 15 residues in the CDR3. Germline CDR1 is MNHEY and CDR2 is SVGEGT. The ends lost 2 bases at V and 9 bases at J; junction bases unmatched: 10. CDR3 loop: CASSYRDSDVLPQHF. CDR3 DNA sequence: TGTGCCAGCAGTTACCGGGACAGCGACGTTTTGCCCCAGCATTTT.

This clonotype was picked up many times. This chain connects TRBV5-1 to TRBJ2-1; 10 nucleotides line up with TRBD2. This CDR3 contains 15 residues. Germline V gene lookup returns CDR1 SGHRS and CDR2 YFSETQ. V trimming: 0 bases; J trimming: 7 bases; junction bases outside the gene matches: 4. The CDR3: CASSLGIAGGNEQFF. DNA for the CDR3: TGCGCCAGCAGCTTGGGGATAGCGGGAGGAAATGAGCAGTTCTTC.

With respect to this clonotype: A much larger clone differs by one base, so this may be a read error. V is TRBV6-2 or TRBV6-3 and J is TRBJ2-3; D gene unclear. The CDR3 is 12 amino acids. The germline V gene has CDR1 MNHEY and CDR2 SVGEGT. The CDR3 region is CAGSSRRDTQYF. CDR3 sequence (DNA): TGTGCCGGCAGTTCGCGGCGAGATACGCAGTATTTT.

The chain uses TRBV7-9 and TRBJ1-2; D remains ambiguous. Trimming took 2 bases from V and 2 from J, leaving 12 bases between them. This CDR3 region has 15 residues. Germline loops: CDR1 SEHNR, CDR2 FQNEAQ (reference sequence). The CDR3 is CASSLFAAGNYGYTF. The DNA of the CDR3 is TGTGCCAGCAGCTTATTTGCAGCCGGGAACTATGGCTACACCTTC. Drawing the rest from reference TRBV7-9 and TRBJ1-2, the complete variable domain is DTGVSQNPRHKITKRGQNVTFRCDPISEHNRLYWYRQTLGQGPEFLTYFQNEAQLEKSRLLSDRFSAERPKGSFSTLEIQRTEQGDSAMYLCASSLFAAGNYGYTFGSGTRLTVV.

The chain uses TRBV3-1 and TRBJ2-7; D unclear. The V end lost 1 base, the J end lost 2 bases, and 6 bases lay between the germline ends. Germline CDR1 LGHDT, CDR2 YNNKEL (reference sequence). The CDR3 totals 13 residues. CDR3 loop: CASSQVGAYEQYF. CDR3 nucleotide sequence: TGTGCCAGCAGCCAAGTGGGCGCCTACGAGCAGTACTTC.

J is TRBJ2-1 and V is TRBV6-5; tentatively, D is TRBD2 (6 bases). The CDR3 runs 15 residues. Germline lookup yields CDR1 MNHEY and CDR2 SVGAGI. The V end was cut by 6 bases, the J end by 10 bases, with 22 bases between. CDR3 sequence reads: CASSLSWGGGREQFF. The DNA of the CDR3 is TGTGCCAGCAGCTTATCCTGGGGAGGTGGCCGGGAGCAGTTCTTC.

V and J are TRBV6-5 and TRBJ2-1, with 12 nucleotides matching TRBD2. CDR1 and CDR2 from the germline V gene are MNHEY and SVGAGI. The CDR3 loop spans 17 amino acids. CDR3 sequence reads: CASGYLTSGGLNNEQFF. For the CDR3, the DNA is TGTGCAAGCGGTTACCTGACTAGCGGGGGCCTAAACAATGAGCAGTTCTTC.

The chain couples TRBV5-1 to TRBJ2-7; TRBD1 might be the D (7 bases). There are 19 residues in the CDR3. Trimming took off 1 base at V and 7 bases at J, with 30 bases between the two ends. Germline lookup yields CDR1 SGHRS and CDR2 YFSETQ. CDR3: CASSLPNRGGTSSYNEQYF. In DNA, the CDR3 is TGCGCCAGCAGCTTGCCCAACAGGGGAGGTACTAGTTCCTACAATGAGCAGTACTTC.

As regards this clonotype: This may arise from a read error, as a much more abundant clone is one base away. V usage is TRBV14 and J usage is TRBJ2-3; maybe TRBD2 (7 bases). Germline assignment: CDR1 SGHDN and CDR2 FVKESK. This CDR3 is built from 15 residues. DNA for the CDR3: TGTGTCAGCAGCCCTTCCGGGGGGCGCGGGGATACGCAGTATTTT. As protein: CVSSPSGGRGDTQYF.

V and J are TRBV27 and TRBJ2-1, with D perhaps TRBD1 (6 bases). CDR3 length: 16 amino acids. The V gene lost 2 bases and the J gene lost 7 bases, with 18 bases spanning the gap. CDR1 MNHEY and CDR2 SMNVEV come from the germline V gene (reference sequence). CDR3 nucleotide sequence: TGTGCCAGCAGTTTAGGGGTGGAGGACAGACCTAATGAGCAGTTCTTC. It specifies CASSLGVEDRPNEQFF.

Of note for this clonotype: At one end the junction does not follow the germline gene, possibly because of a read error. The rearrangement links TRBV10-3 to TRBJ2-6; possible D gene TRBD1, 6 bases. CDR1 is ENHRY and CDR2 is SYGVKD in the germline V gene. This CDR3 comprises 16 residues. CDR3 DNA: TGTGCCATCTCCAAAAGGGGGACATCTGGGGCCAACGTCCCGACTTTC. Protein product: CAISKRGTSGANVPTF.

The chain joins TRBV12-3 or TRBV12-4 to TRBJ2-1; D perhaps matches TRBD1 (6 bases). Trimming cost V 7 bases and J 5 bases, with 18 bases left between them. The CDR3 runs 15 residues. The CDR3 spells CASNRGQGFDNEQFF. The CDR3 DNA reads TGTGCCAGCAACAGAGGGCAGGGGTTCGACAATGAGCAGTTCTTC.